The 21 T cell receptor beta chains listed next were all sequenced from one sample in a study of identical twins. Each CDR3 protein is one row after TCRdb ran MiXCR on the 5' RACE reads. There are 600,000 to 800,000 distinct CDR3 sequences in the sample; approximately 22% occur only once, and 4% to 5.5% lies in the top ten. This sample was shared with a second study, whose subject was T cells expressing NK-cell markers.

The specimen was PBMCs. The receptors were sampled from a young woman in good health.

This rearrangement joins TRBV19 to TRBJ2-1; unclear D gene. Trimming took off 3 bases at V and 10 bases at J, with 7 bases between the two ends. The CDR3 runs to 11 residues. Per germline, CDR1 LNHDA and CDR2 SQIVND (reference sequence). The CDR3 loop reads CASSILGEQFF. The CDR3, as DNA: TGTGCCAGTAGTATTCTCGGGGAGCAGTTCTTC.

The V gene is TRBV20-1, the J gene TRBJ2-5; 9 positions match TRBD2. CDR1 DFQATT and CDR2 SNEGSKA come from the germline V gene (reference sequence). The CDR3 is 14 residues long. CDR3 bases: TGCAGCATTTCAAAGCGGGAGGTGGCGGAGACCCAGTACTTC. Its protein is CSISKREVAETQYF.

V gene TRBV5-5 combines with J gene TRBJ2-3; possible D gene TRBD2, 6 bases. The germline CDR1 and CDR2 sequences are SGHKS and YYEKEE (reference sequence). The CDR3 is 14 amino acids. V gave up 4 bases and J gave up 1 base, with 10 bases separating them. The CDR3 here is CASSLLARTDTQYF. CDR3 sequence (DNA): TGTGCCAGCAGCCTACTAGCTCGCACAGATACGCAGTATTTT.

This clonotype showed up many times. The chain couples TRBV20-1 to TRBJ1-5; a weak D match, TRBD1 (6 bases). Per germline, CDR1 DFQATT and CDR2 SNEGSKA (reference sequence). V lost 2 bases and J 1 base, leaving 15 bases between the germline ends. The CDR3 has 16 residues. The DNA for the CDR3 is TGCAGTGCTAGACATCTGGGACACGTAAGCAATCAGCCCCAGCATTTT. Protein: CSARHLGHVSNQPQHF.

This sequence joins TRBV11-2 and TRBJ2-1; tentative D call: TRBD2 (6 bases). CDR3 length: 16 residues. The V gene's germline CDR1 is SGHAT and CDR2 FQNNGV. V gave up 1 base and J gave up 6 bases, with 16 bases separating them. CDR3 amino acids: CASSLVGLLARNEQFF. In nucleotides, the CDR3 is TGTGCCAGCAGCTTAGTGGGACTCCTAGCCCGCAATGAGCAGTTCTTC.

This clonotype was seen more than once but under ten times. This chain connects TRBV12-3 or TRBV12-4 to TRBJ1-4, with TRBD1 matching 9 bases. This CDR3 is built from 15 residues. V shed 6 bases and J 8 bases; nucleotides not matched to a gene: 10. The CDR3 reads CASRETTGGREKLFF. CDR3 coding DNA: TGTGCCAGCAGAGAGACTACAGGGGGCCGAGAAAAACTGTTTTTT.

V is TRBV5-1 and J is TRBJ1-2, with no clear D. V lost 0 bases to trimming and J lost 1 base, with 10 bases between them. In germline, CDR1 is SGHRS, CDR2 YFSETQ. This CDR3 is 15 amino acids long. Written as DNA, the CDR3 is TGCGCCAGCAGCTTGGCACTCGGCAGTAACTATGGCTACACCTTC. Amino acids: CASSLALGSNYGYTF. Full variable domain (outside the CDR3, taken from reference TRBV5-1 and TRBJ1-2): KAGVTQTPRYLIKTRGQQVTLSCSPISGHRSVSWYQQTPGQGLQFLFEYFSETQRNKGNFPGRFSGRQFSNSRSEMNVSTLELGDSALYLCASSLALGSNYGYTFGSGTRLTVV.

This clonotype occurred many times. The J gene is TRBJ2-5, the V gene TRBV6-5, with D maybe TRBD2 (7 bases). This CDR3 has 16 amino acids. CDR1 is MNHEY, CDR2 SVGAGI, per germline. V was trimmed by 8 bases and J by 7 bases, leaving 26 bases between them. The CDR3 DNA reads TGTGCCAGCGGTTCCGGGAGGACAGTTGGCGGAGGGACCCAGTACTTC. Translated, it gives CASGSGRTVGGGTQYF.

This clonotype was seen only a few times. The chain carries TRBV5-1 and TRBJ1-2; possibly TRBD1 for D (6 bases). Germline V CDR1 and CDR2: SGHRS, YFSETQ. This CDR3 region has 14 residues. Trimming removed 0 bases at V and 6 bases at J, with 12 bases between. This CDR3 is CASSLEGTPHGYTF. Written as DNA, the CDR3 is TGCGCCAGCAGCTTGGAAGGGACACCGCATGGCTACACCTTC. The full variable domain, with the rest looked up from reference TRBV5-1 and TRBJ1-2, is KAGVTQTPRYLIKTRGQQVTLSCSPISGHRSVSWYQQTPGQGLQFLFEYFSETQRNKGNFPGRFSGRQFSNSRSEMNVSTLELGDSALYLCASSLEGTPHGYTFGSGTRLTVV.

The chain is built from TRBV7-2 and TRBJ2-1; 11 nucleotides line up with TRBD2. Trimming cost V 0 bases and J 0 bases; bases outside gene matches: 7. The length of the CDR3 is 19 residues. From germline, CDR1 is SGHTA and CDR2 FQGNSA. This CDR3 reads CASSLALAGEPSSYNEQFF. CDR3 nucleotides: TGTGCCAGCAGCTTAGCACTAGCGGGGGAACCGAGCTCCTACAATGAGCAGTTCTTC.

This chain joins TRBV12-3 or TRBV12-4 and TRBJ2-7; possible D gene TRBD2, 6 bases. The CDR3 has 13 residues. V lost 6 bases and J 5 bases, leaving 14 bases between the germline ends. This CDR3 reads CASRLGLTDEQYF. The CDR3 nucleotides read TGTGCCAGCAGACTGGGACTTACCGACGAGCAGTACTTC.

This clonotype was counted a few times. This chain links TRBV6-6 with TRBJ2-7; the D is unclear. This CDR3 contains 13 residues. The V and J ends lost 0 bases and 2 bases respectively, with 5 bases between them. Germline V gene sequence: CDR1 MNHNY, CDR2 SVGAGI (reference sequence). CDR3 nucleotides: TGTGCCAGCAGTTACTCTCAGGCCTACGAGCAGTACTTC. Amino acid sequence: CASSYSQAYEQYF.

The CDR3 sequence is CASSSLDSNYGYTF. The DNA of the CDR3 is TGTGCCAGCAGCTCCCTCGACAGCAACTATGGCTACACCTTC. This chain connects TRBV7-8 to TRBJ1-2; the D gene is possibly TRBD1 (5 bases). In germline, CDR1 is SGHVS, CDR2 FQNEAQ. The V end lost 4 bases, the J end lost 2 bases, and 11 bases lay between the germline ends. CDR3 length: 14 amino acids.

This clonotype has a handful of counts. The chain combines TRBV29-1 with TRBJ2-3; a possible D gene is TRBD1 (6 bases). V was trimmed by 7 bases and J by 3 bases, leaving 14 bases between them. The CDR3 totals 13 residues. Per the germline V gene, CDR1 is SQVTM and CDR2 is ANQGSEA. The CDR3 nucleotides are TGCAGCGGTGGGACATTATCGACAGATACGCAGTATTTT. This gives the protein CSGGTLSTDTQYF.

The chain employs TRBV9 and TRBJ2-7; a weak D match, TRBD2 (5 bases). From germline, CDR1 is SGDLS and CDR2 YYNGEE. The CDR3 contains 14 residues. Trimming left V 4 bases short and J 4 bases short, with 15 bases between. The CDR3 nucleotides are TGTGCCAGCAGCCCGCCGGGGTTAGGGTACGAGCAGTACTTC. It codes for CASSPPGLGYEQYF.

The chain has TRBV5-1 and TRBJ2-7; D may match TRBD1 or TRBD2 (7 bases each). Trimming shortened V by 5 bases and J by 6 bases, and 21 bases separated the two germline ends. From germline, CDR1 is SGHRS and CDR2 YFSETQ. The CDR3 spans 15 residues. For the CDR3, the DNA is TGCGCCAGCAGTCAGGGGGGGACAGTGACGGGCGAGCAGTACTTC. Translation: CASSQGGTVTGEQYF.

The genes are TRBV4-2 and TRBJ2-3; 9 nucleotides align to TRBD1. CDR3 length: 14 residues. J was trimmed by 5 bases and V by 2 bases; bases with no gene match: 2. Germline assignment: CDR1 LGHNA and CDR2 YNFKEQ. CDR3 sequence: CASSQRTGEDTQYF. The DNA of the CDR3 is TGTGCCAGCAGCCAACGGACAGGGGAAGATACGCAGTATTTT.

This chain connects TRBV11-3 to TRBJ1-2, with 8 bases matching TRBD1. This CDR3 has 13 residues. Trimming removed 8 bases from V and 6 bases from J; junction bases left unmatched: 8. Germline lookup yields CDR1 SGHNT and CDR2 YENEEA. The CDR3 region has the DNA TGTGCCAGCTCCCAGCGGACAGGGAATGGCTACACCTTC. Translation gives CASSQRTGNGYTF.

The rearrangement links TRBV5-5 to TRBJ2-3, with TRBD1 matching 8 bases. Germline V lookup: CDR1 SGHKS, CDR2 YYEKEE (reference sequence). The CDR3 is 15 amino acids. The V segment lost 2 bases and the J segment 4 bases; nucleotides outside the gene matches: 6. CDR3 loop: CASSFPGGYPDTQYF. In nucleotides, the CDR3 is TGTGCCAGCAGCTTCCCAGGGGGCTATCCAGATACGCAGTATTTT.

This clonotype was observed a handful of times. J is TRBJ2-1 and V is TRBV6-6; D is possibly TRBD2 (5 bases). The CDR3 loop spans 13 amino acids. Germline CDR1 and CDR2: MNHNY and SVGAGI (reference sequence). V lost 8 bases to trimming and J lost 0 bases, with 8 bases between them. CDR3 sequence: CASQRSSYNEQFF. CDR3 coding DNA: TGTGCCAGCCAGCGGAGCTCCTACAATGAGCAGTTCTTC.

This clonotype was seen only a few times. The chain links TRBV5-1 to TRBJ2-7, with D possibly called TRBD1 or TRBD2 (5 bases each). Between the trimmed V and J ends, which lost 5 bases and 2 bases, there was a span of 14 bases. CDR1 SGHRS and CDR2 YFSETQ come from the germline V gene. The CDR3 is 14 amino acids. The CDR3 DNA sequence: TGCGCCAGCAGGCGACTAAGGGGACCCTACGAGCAGTACTTC. This gives the protein CASRRLRGPYEQYF.